This TCR beta chain appears in the sequencing data of a study of early stage breast cancer tumors. Germline V gives CDR1 SGHRS, CDR2 YFSETQ. Unmatched junction bases numbered 10, after V lost 5 bases and J lost 6 bases. The CDR3 has 16 amino acids. Produced via immunoSEQ multiplex PCR; TCRdb's table is partial and in-frame only. The sample consists of about 29,000 clones, 70% to 90% of them appearing once. The sequence was obtained from a person in their fifties or sixties with breast cancer. J is TRBJ2-2 and V is TRBV5-1, with 10 bases aligning to TRBD2. Sequenced: blood. The CDR3 region is CASRPTLAGVPGELFF. For the CDR3, the DNA is TGCGCCAGCAGGCCGACCCTAGCGGGAGTGCCCGGGGAGCTGTTTTTT.